The 12 T cell receptor beta chains presented below share a single source sample, sequenced in a study of long-term antiretroviral therapy in people with HIV. The immunoSEQ assay was v3.0, run at survey level. The data were produced by immunoSEQ multiplex PCR, yet TCRdb's version contains in-frame clones alone and is incomplete. This sample carries around 34,000 clones, approximately 75% of them seen once, and the ten largest clones take about 3.5%. Sequences were derived from unsorted PBMCs, sampled 3 years after starting antiretroviral therapy. The receptors here all came from a man in his forties or fifties with HIV.

The chain is built from TRBV28 and TRBJ2-7, with D possibly called TRBD1 or TRBD2 (5 bases each). Germline V lookup: CDR1 MDHEN, CDR2 SYDVKM. Trimming removed 7 bases at V and 0 bases at J, with 16 bases between. The CDR3 extends over 15 amino acids. The CDR3 loop reads CASKRGVGSSYEQYF. The DNA of the CDR3 is TGTGCCAGCAAGAGGGGAGTGGGGAGCTCCTACGAGCAGTACTTC.

The genes are TRBV4-3 and TRBJ1-4; possible D gene TRBD1, 5 bases. CDR1 and CDR2 (germline): LGHNA, YSLEER. The V gene lost 5 bases and the J gene lost 7 bases, with 17 bases spanning the gap. This CDR3 is built from 15 residues. This chain's CDR3 is CASSEGQTGSEKLFF. The CDR3 DNA reads as TGCGCCAGCAGCGAGGGGCAGACGGGGTCTGAAAAACTGTTTTTT.

In this sample, this clone turned up a few times. V usage is TRBV28 and J usage is TRBJ1-2; the D gene is possibly TRBD1 (6 bases). The germline V gene encodes CDR1 MDHEN and CDR2 SYDVKM. The CDR3 spans 14 residues. Trimming took 6 bases from V and 2 from J, leaving 13 bases between them. The CDR3 reads CASRVQGVNYGYTF. In DNA form, the CDR3 reads TGTGCCAGCAGGGTACAGGGAGTAAACTATGGCTACACCTTC.

This clone was seen a single time. This chain links TRBV7-2 with TRBJ2-5; the D gene is possibly TRBD1 (6 bases). CDR1 is SGHTA and CDR2 is FQGNSA in the germline V gene. There are 14 residues in the CDR3. V lost 3 bases and J lost 5, with 13 bases in between. For the CDR3, the DNA is TGTGCCAGCAGCTTTACAGGTCAGGGGGAGACCCAGTACTTC. Encoded protein: CASSFTGQGETQYF.

This chain joins TRBV5-8 and TRBJ1-6; no clear D gene. The V end was cut by 6 bases, the J end by 8 bases, with 15 bases between. Looked up from germline, CDR1 is SGHTS and CDR2 is YDEGEE. CDR3 length equals 14 residues. CDR3 bases: TGTGCCAGCACTCCTGAGAATCTGGATTCACCCCTCCACTTT. It translates to CASTPENLDSPLHF.

The genes are TRBV19 and TRBJ1-1; tentative D call: TRBD1 (5 bases). The CDR3 is made up of 15 amino acids. Trimming shortened V by 6 bases and J by 0 bases, and 14 bases separated the two germline ends. Germline V CDR1 and CDR2: LNHDA, SQIVND (reference sequence). The CDR3 DNA is TGTGCCAGTAGAGTCTGGAGGGGCATGAACACTGAAGCTTTCTTT. It is translated as CASRVWRGMNTEAFF.

This clone is a singleton in its sample. The chain carries TRBV10-3 and TRBJ2-5; 8 bases are shared with TRBD2. CDR1 is ENHRY and CDR2 is SYGVKD in the germline V gene. The length of the CDR3 is 16 residues. Germline trimming cut 8 bases from V and 4 bases from J; bases unmatched to any gene: 15. CDR3 in amino acids: CAIGVAGSGGPETQYF. DNA for the CDR3: TGTGCCATCGGGGTAGCGGGCAGCGGGGGTCCAGAGACCCAGTACTTC.

The chain links TRBV19 to TRBJ2-4; 9 bases align to TRBD1. With 7 bases clipped from V and 2 bases from J, the junction kept 3 bases outside the gene matches. Germline V gene lookup returns CDR1 LNHDA and CDR2 SQIVND (reference sequence). The CDR3 totals 14 residues. In DNA, the CDR3 is TGTGCCAGTATAGGGACAGGGACCAAAAACATTCAGTACTTC. It translates to CASIGTGTKNIQYF.

The chain is built from TRBV28 and TRBJ2-7, with 7 bases that match TRBD2. Trimming took 6 bases from V and 1 from J; bases not matched to a gene: 6. Germline assignment: CDR1 MDHEN and CDR2 SYDVKM. This CDR3 has 14 residues. CDR3 residues: CASRGSGGSYEQYF. CDR3 coding DNA: TGTGCCAGCAGAGGTTCGGGGGGATCCTACGAGCAGTACTTC.

This clone was seen once. V and J are TRBV28 and TRBJ2-7, with D possibly matching TRBD2 (6 bases). Germline-derived CDR1 and CDR2 are MDHEN and SYDVKM. This CDR3 is 14 amino acids long. V was trimmed by 3 bases and J by 3 bases, leaving 12 bases between them. The CDR3 region has the DNA TGTGCCAGCAGTTTGCGGGGAGCCGACTACGAGCAGTACTTC. This translates into CASSLRGADYEQYF.

The CDR3, as DNA: TGCGCCAGCAGCCGCGATTTCGGGGAGCTGTTTTTT. It encodes CASSRDFGELFF. This chain joins TRBV4-1 and TRBJ2-2; D not certain. Trimming took 4 bases from V and 7 from J, leaving 7 bases between them. The CDR3 extends over 12 amino acids. Germline V gene lookup returns CDR1 MGHRA and CDR2 YSYEKL.

The chain employs TRBV12-5 and TRBJ2-4, with 7 positions matching TRBD2. The trim removed 9 bases at V and 2 bases at J, leaving 4 bases unmatched. Germline CDR1 and CDR2: LGHNT and FRNRAP. There are 13 residues in the CDR3. In nucleotides, the CDR3 is TGTGCTAGGGGGGGGGTTCCCAAAAACATTCAGTACTTC. Translating it yields CARGGVPKNIQYF.